Shown below are 27 T cell receptor beta chains from a single sample sequenced in a study of PD-1 blockade in classical Hodgkin lymphoma. Time point given: cycle 4 day 1 (C4D1), after more than five weeks of nivolumab. Every single patient, without exception, relapsed after autologous stem cell transplantation, and brentuximab vedotin exposure varied. Magnetic negative selection, applied to thawed PBMCs, was used to isolate the CD8+ T cells. The method was immunoSEQ multiplex PCR; TCRdb's version includes in-frame clones alone and lacks a portion of them. Of 2,500 to 3,500 clones listed, 60% to 80% were seen once; the top ten hold 25% to 35%. Sequencing used CD8+ T cells from blood, obtained before the fourth cycle of nivolumab. The receptors were sampled from a human donor with classical Hodgkin lymphoma.

This clone was counted once. The chain employs TRBV21-1 and TRBJ2-7. TRBV21-1 is given as a pseudogene. The CDR3 covers 13 residues. The DNA for the CDR3 is TGTGCCAGCAGCCAAGATTGGCGCTACGAGCAGTACTTC. Encoded protein: CASSQDWRYEQYF.

CDR3 nucleotides: TGTGCCAGCAGTGAAGCAATGCGGGAGGATACGCAGTATTTT. Its translation: CASSEAMREDTQYF. The rearrangement links TRBV6-1 to TRBJ2-3, with 7 nucleotides matching TRBD2. The V and J ends lost 0 bases and 6 bases, in that order; junction bases with no gene match: 3. The germline V gene encodes CDR1 MNHNS and CDR2 SASEGT. This CDR3 contains 14 residues.

The chain combines TRBV19 with TRBJ2-7; D uncertain. The CDR3 loop spans 13 amino acids. V lost 2 bases and J lost 0, with 5 bases in between. Germline V gene sequence: CDR1 LNHDA, CDR2 SQIVND (reference sequence). CDR3 protein: CASSIQSSYEQYF. CDR3 coding DNA: TGTGCCAGTAGTATACAGAGCTCCTACGAGCAGTACTTC.

The chain carries TRBV27 and TRBJ2-7; TRBD2 aligns across 8 bases. J was trimmed by 7 bases and V by 2 bases; bases with no gene match: 4. This CDR3 spans 13 amino acids. CDR1 MNHEY and CDR2 SMNVEV come from the germline V gene (reference sequence). CDR3 sequence: CASSLGPGGEQYF. DNA of the CDR3: TGTGCCAGCAGTTTAGGGCCGGGGGGGGAGCAGTACTTC.

V usage is TRBV12-5 and J usage is TRBJ2-1; 7 bases agree with TRBD2. Germline V gives CDR1 LGHNT, CDR2 FRNRAP. This CDR3 is 15 amino acids long. V gave up 7 bases and J gave up 3 bases; unmatched junction bases: 9. The CDR3 coding sequence is TGTGCTAGTGCCAAGAGGGGAGGGGACTACAATGAGCAGTTCTTC. Translation gives CASAKRGGDYNEQFF.

V is TRBV5-8 and J is TRBJ1-3; D remains ambiguous. V lost 4 bases to trimming and J lost 4 bases, with 12 bases between them. Germline assignment: CDR1 SGHTS and CDR2 YDEGEE. CDR3 length: 14 amino acids. This CDR3 is CASSQKTSGNTIYF. The CDR3 region has the DNA TGTGCCAGCAGCCAGAAAACCTCCGGAAACACCATATATTTT.

This clone is categorized as medium-sized. The V and J genes are TRBV2 and TRBJ2-7; D is unclear. V lost 2 bases, J lost 2 bases, and 16 bases lay in between. CDR1 SNHLY and CDR2 FYNNEI come from the germline V gene. The CDR3 runs to 16 residues. CDR3 bases: TGTGCCAGCAGTGAAAATTTGGCGGCTCCTCCCTACGAGCAGTACTTC. As protein: CASSENLAAPPYEQYF.

The V gene is TRBV11-2, the J gene TRBJ1-1, with D perhaps matching TRBD1 (5 bases). CDR1 is SGHAT and CDR2 is FQNNGV in the germline V gene. V was clipped by 1 base and J by 3 bases, with 9 bases between them. This CDR3 has 14 amino acids. In DNA, the CDR3 is TGTGCCAGCAGCTTAGCGGCAGGGCACACTGAAGCTTTCTTT. Encoded protein: CASSLAAGHTEAFF.

CDR3 protein: CASNQGSGNIQYF. The CDR3 nucleotides read TGTGCCAGCAATCAGGGTTCGGGAAACATTCAGTACTTC. The chain has TRBV28 and TRBJ2-4, with D perhaps matching TRBD1 (5 bases). The CDR3 has 13 residues. Germline V gene sequence: CDR1 MDHEN, CDR2 SYDVKM. Trimming took 7 bases from V and 6 from J, leaving 13 bases between them.

V usage is TRBV6-6 and J usage is TRBJ2-7; tentatively, D is TRBD2 (5 bases). The germline V gene encodes CDR1 MNHNY and CDR2 SVGAGI (reference sequence). Trimming pared 4 bases from V and 2 bases from J, leaving 15 bases between. The CDR3 consists of 15 residues. The CDR3: CASSSPPAVAYEQYF. CDR3 DNA: TGTGCCAGCAGTTCCCCCCCAGCGGTGGCCTACGAGCAGTACTTC.

The genes are TRBV27 and TRBJ2-5; 11 positions match TRBD2. The CDR3 has 16 residues. The germline V gene encodes CDR1 MNHEY and CDR2 SMNVEV (reference sequence). V was pared by 5 bases and J by 2 bases, with 7 bases of the junction left unmatched. The CDR3, as DNA: TGTGCCAGCAGTACAGACGGGACTAGCGGACAAGAGACCCAGTACTTC. It is translated as CASSTDGTSGQETQYF.

This clone was seen a few times. The chain joins TRBV15 to TRBJ2-3; D gene unclear. CDR3 length equals 15 residues. Germline V gene lookup returns CDR1 LNHNV and CDR2 YYDKDF (reference sequence). V was pared by 0 bases and J by 3 bases, with 10 bases between. The CDR3 loop reads CATSRERGVTDTQYF. The CDR3 DNA reads TGTGCCACCAGCAGAGAACGTGGGGTAACAGATACGCAGTATTTT.

The rearrangement joins TRBV11-2 to TRBJ2-7; D perhaps matches TRBD1 (6 bases). The CDR3 runs to 18 residues. Trimming pared 7 bases from V and 2 bases from J, leaving 27 bases between. Looked up from germline, CDR1 is SGHAT and CDR2 is FQNNGV. The chain's CDR3 is CASTQFETGRGLTYEQYF. The CDR3 nucleotides read TGTGCCAGCACCCAGTTTGAAACGGGCAGGGGTTTAACCTACGAGCAGTACTTC.

The V and J genes are TRBV2 and TRBJ2-7, with 7 bases fitting TRBD2. V lost 3 bases, J lost 1 base, and 9 bases stayed unmatched. Germline CDR1 is SNHLY and CDR2 is FYNNEI. CDR3 size: 16 residues. CDR3 region: CASSDPDGRQSYEQYF. CDR3 coding DNA: TGTGCCAGCAGTGACCCTGACGGGAGGCAATCCTACGAGCAGTACTTC.

This chain connects TRBV2 to TRBJ2-3, with 8 positions matching TRBD2. V gave up 2 bases and J gave up 3 bases; unmatched junction bases: 4. The CDR3 runs to 15 residues. CDR1 and CDR2 (germline): SNHLY, FYNNEI. The CDR3 loop reads CASSESGSPTDTQYF. The CDR3 DNA is TGTGCCAGCAGTGAAAGCGGGAGTCCTACAGATACGCAGTATTTT.

This clone is large within its sample. J is TRBJ2-5 and V is TRBV2; D call uncertain. The ends were cut back, 5 bases at V and 2 bases at J, with 12 bases in the middle. This CDR3 contains 14 residues. Germline CDR1 and CDR2: SNHLY and FYNNEI. The CDR3 region has the DNA TGTGCCAGCAGTTTGTGGAGTAGTCAAGAGACCCAGTACTTC. Amino acid sequence: CASSLWSSQETQYF.

This clone has only a few counts. This rearrangement joins TRBV7-9 to TRBJ2-1; 7 bases map to TRBD2. V lost 1 base to trimming and J lost 2 bases; unmatched junction nucleotides: 8. The V gene's germline CDR1 is SEHNR and CDR2 FQNEAQ (reference sequence). This CDR3 contains 17 residues. As DNA, the CDR3 is TGTGCCAGCAGCTTAGGTTGGCTAGCGGAAACCTACAATGAGCAGTTCTTC. Translating gives CASSLGWLAETYNEQFF. The full variable domain, rest sourced from reference TRBV7-9 and TRBJ2-1, is DTGVSQNPRHKITKRGQNVTFRCDPISEHNRLYWYRQTLGQGPEFLTYFQNEAQLEKSRLLSDRFSAERPKGSFSTLEIQRTEQGDSAMYLCASSLGWLAETYNEQFFGPGTRLTVL.

The chain recombines TRBV2 with TRBJ2-1; D may be TRBD2 (7 bases). V gave up 7 bases and J gave up 7 bases, with 14 bases separating them. The germline gives CDR1 SNHLY, CDR2 FYNNEI. The CDR3 is 13 amino acids. The DNA for the CDR3 is TGTGCCAGCAAGGGAGGGGGTGGAAATGAGCAGTTCTTC. Translating it yields CASKGGGGNEQFF. Combining the CDR3 with reference TRBV2 and TRBJ2-1 gives the whole variable domain EPEVTQTPSHQVTQMGQEVILRCVPISNHLYFYWYRQILGQKVEFLVSFYNNEISEKSEIFDDQFSVERPDGSNFTLKIRSTKLEDSAMYFCASKGGGGNEQFFGPGTRLTVL.

This chain uses TRBV29-1 with TRBJ2-1; D perhaps matches TRBD1 (5 bases). The germline gives CDR1 SQVTM, CDR2 ANQGSEA. The CDR3 length is 10 residues. Trimming shortened V by 5 bases and J by 9 bases, and 8 bases separated the two germline ends. This CDR3 reads CSVQGREQFF. The CDR3 coding sequence is TGCAGCGTTCAGGGCCGTGAGCAGTTCTTC.

As to this clone: Compared with germline, one end of the junction differs, possibly owing to a read error. The V gene is TRBV14, the J gene TRBJ1-1; D uncertain. The CDR3 spans 9 residues. Germline assignment: CDR1 SGHDN and CDR2 FVKESK. DNA for the CDR3: TGTGCCAGCAGCCGCCCGGATCGCTTT. This codes for CASSRPDRF.

This chain uses TRBV4-1 with TRBJ1-1; no definite D call. The CDR3 is 11 amino acids. The V and J ends lost 1 base and 7 bases respectively, with 4 bases between them. Germline V gene lookup returns CDR1 MGHRA and CDR2 YSYEKL. The DNA of the CDR3 is TGCGCCAGCAGCCAAGCCCTTGAAGCTTTCTTT. It yields the protein CASSQALEAFF.

V and J are TRBV11-2 and TRBJ2-1, with 8 bases identical to TRBD1. V trimming: 5 bases; J trimming: 10 bases; junction bases outside the gene matches: 7. Germline values: CDR1 SGHAT, CDR2 FQNNGV. The CDR3 runs 13 residues. The CDR3, as DNA: TGTGCCAGCAGCCCCGGACAGGGTGGCGAGCAGTTCTTC. Its translation is CASSPGQGGEQFF. The variable domain in full, with the rest retrieved from reference TRBV11-2 and TRBJ2-1, is EAGVAQSPRYKIIEKRQSVAFWCNPISGHATLYWYQQILGQGPKLLIQFQNNGVVDDSQLPKDRFSAERLKGVDSTLKIQPAKLEDSAVYLCASSPGQGGEQFFGPGTRLTVL.

This clone was counted only a few times. The chain carries TRBV6-1 and TRBJ1-1, with TRBD1 identical over 8 bases. The CDR3 sequence is 14 residues long. Losses at the gene ends were 6 bases for V and 1 base for J; bases not matched to a gene: 4. Looked up from germline, CDR1 is MNHNS and CDR2 is SASEGT. The CDR3 loop reads CASSSGGSNTEAFF. The CDR3 DNA follows: TGTGCCAGCAGCTCAGGGGGCTCGAACACTGAAGCTTTCTTT.

This clone was observed a few times. The rearrangement uses TRBV11-2 and TRBJ2-5; D ambiguous. Germline V gene lookup returns CDR1 SGHAT and CDR2 FQNNGV. The V gene lost 1 base and the J gene lost 5 bases, with 14 bases spanning the gap. The CDR3 has 15 amino acids. CDR3 amino acids: CASSLGLGPQETQYF. Written as DNA, the CDR3 is TGTGCCAGCAGCTTAGGTTTGGGCCCACAGGAGACCCAGTACTTC.

This clone has only a few counts. The CDR3 is CASSQGLVEYEQYF. The CDR3 region has the DNA TGCGCCAGCAGCCAAGGTTTAGTAGAGTACGAGCAGTACTTC. The J gene is TRBJ2-7, the V gene TRBV4-1; D gene uncertain. Germline CDR1 is MGHRA and CDR2 is YSYEKL. V was shortened by 1 base and J by 4 bases, with 11 bases between the two germline ends. The CDR3 length is 14 residues.

The chain combines TRBV28 with TRBJ1-1; D ambiguous. This CDR3 comprises 13 residues. The germline V gene has CDR1 MDHEN and CDR2 SYDVKM. Trimming left V 6 bases short and J 3 bases short, with 11 bases between. The CDR3 loop reads CASSQEGYTEAFF. The CDR3 bases are TGTGCCAGCAGCCAGGAGGGATACACTGAAGCTTTCTTT.

The chain recombines TRBV2 with TRBJ1-1; D gene uncertain. Trimming removed 8 bases from V and 0 bases from J, with 7 bases in between. Germline CDR1 and CDR2: SNHLY and FYNNEI. The CDR3 spans 12 residues. The CDR3 DNA reads as TGTGCCAGCGGAAGGTTGAACACTGAAGCTTTCTTT. This codes for CASGRLNTEAFF. The whole variable domain, remainder taken from reference TRBV2 and TRBJ1-1, is EPEVTQTPSHQVTQMGQEVILRCVPISNHLYFYWYRQILGQKVEFLVSFYNNEISEKSEIFDDQFSVERPDGSNFTLKIRSTKLEDSAMYFCASGRLNTEAFFGQGTRLTVV.